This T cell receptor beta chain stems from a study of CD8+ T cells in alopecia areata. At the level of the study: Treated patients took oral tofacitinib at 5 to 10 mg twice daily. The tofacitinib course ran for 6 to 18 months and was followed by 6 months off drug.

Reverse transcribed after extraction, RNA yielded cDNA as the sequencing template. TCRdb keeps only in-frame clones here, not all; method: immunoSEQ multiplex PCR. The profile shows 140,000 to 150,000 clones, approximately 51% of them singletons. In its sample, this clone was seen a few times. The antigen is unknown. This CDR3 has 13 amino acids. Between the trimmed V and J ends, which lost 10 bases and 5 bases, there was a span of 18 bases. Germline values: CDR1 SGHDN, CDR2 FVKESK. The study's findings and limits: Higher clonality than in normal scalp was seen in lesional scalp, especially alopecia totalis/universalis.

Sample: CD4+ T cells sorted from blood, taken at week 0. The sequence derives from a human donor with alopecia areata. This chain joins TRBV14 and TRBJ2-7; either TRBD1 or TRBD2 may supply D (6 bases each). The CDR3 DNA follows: TGTGCCACCACCGGAGGGGGATTCGACGAGCAGTACTTC. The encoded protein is CATTGGGFDEQYF.